The sequence of this T cell receptor (beta chain) was determined in a study of cytomegalovirus exposure and HLA in healthy donors. PCR used 60 Vbeta primers and 13 Jbeta primers. Original data processing: Later, an analysis found 80 million or so unique TCR beta chains, and 9.5 million to 12 million of these were shared. TCRdb's copy holds only in-frame clones and misses some; the assay was immunoSEQ multiplex PCR. The DNA was the basis for D and trimming; V, J and clone size are from that table. There are around 250,000 clones in the sample; 75% to 85% occur only once, and about 8% lies in the top ten. Study-level findings and limits: When analyzed later, a missense DCLRE1C variant was found to be linked to TCR beta V- and J-gene trimming.

On this clone: Its antigen is undetermined.

The CDR3 is 15 residues long. The germline V gene has CDR1 SGDLS and CDR2 YYNGEE. V was trimmed by 4 bases and J by 1 base, leaving 14 bases between them. This receptor was identified in a woman aged 55-69 years in good health and CMV-seropositive. This chain connects TRBV9 to TRBJ1-1; D is unclear. Source material: PBMCs. Here the CDR3 reads CASSISAAGNTEAFF. The CDR3 nucleotides are TGTGCCAGCAGCATCTCGGCCGCGGGGAACACTGAAGCTTTCTTT. Together with reference TRBV9 and TRBJ1-1, the CDR3 gives the full variable domain: DSGVTQTPKHLITATGQRVTLRCSPRSGDLSVYWYQQSLDQGLQFLIQYYNGEERAKGNILERFSAQQFPDLHSELNLSSLELGDSALYFCASSISAAGNTEAFFGQGTRLTVV.